The 7 T cell receptor beta chains given below trace back to one sample, sequenced in a study of beta chain features in type 1 diabetes. Investigators reverse transcribed all isolated RNA, so they sequenced expressed TCRB transcripts. Sequenced by immunoSEQ multiplex PCR; TCRdb stores in-frame clones only, minus some. Of around 430,000 clones in the sample, roughly 31% are singletons; the top ten hold roughly 0.066%. The sample comprised naive CD4+ T cells from blood. These receptor sequences come from a man between 18 and 35 years old in good health.

Only a few counts were recorded for this clone. This chain's CDR3 is CASSQGWGTKNIQYF. Here the CDR3 DNA reads TGCGCCAGCAGCCAAGGATGGGGGACCAAAAACATTCAGTACTTC. This chain joins TRBV4-1 and TRBJ2-4; D tentatively reads TRBD1 or TRBD2 (5 bases each). Germline assignment: CDR1 MGHRA and CDR2 YSYEKL. The CDR3 sequence is 15 residues long. Trimming removed 1 base at V and 2 bases at J, with 9 bases between.

The genes are TRBV13 and TRBJ2-1; TRBD1 matches at 12 bases. This CDR3 spans 15 amino acids. V lost 5 bases and J lost 6; bases outside the gene matches: 5. Germline-derived CDR1 and CDR2 are PRHDT and FYEKMQ (reference sequence). In nucleotides, the CDR3 is TGTGCCAGCAGCCCGGGACAGGGGGCCTTCAATGAGCAGTTCTTC. It yields the protein CASSPGQGAFNEQFF.

The chain joins TRBV19 to TRBJ2-1, with 7 bases that match TRBD1. This CDR3 is built from 13 residues. Germline V gives CDR1 LNHDA, CDR2 SQIVND (reference sequence). The V segment lost 6 bases and the J segment 1 base; nucleotides outside the gene matches: 0. DNA for the CDR3: TGTGCCAGTAGGGGACAGTCCTACAATGAGCAGTTCTTC. Its protein product is CASRGQSYNEQFF.

This clone was seen a single time. This sequence joins TRBV6-6 and TRBJ1-2, with a possible D match to TRBD1 (5 bases). V was shortened by 4 bases and J by 9 bases, with 9 bases between the two germline ends. CDR3 length equals 11 residues. The germline gives CDR1 MNHNY, CDR2 SVGAGI (reference sequence). The CDR3 DNA follows: TGTGCCAGCAGTTGGTCAGGGAGCTACACCTTC. It encodes CASSWSGSYTF.

V gene TRBV29-1 combines with J gene TRBJ2-5; 10 bases match TRBD2. The CDR3 sequence is 16 residues long. V lost 5 bases, J lost 5 bases, and 14 bases stayed unmatched. Per germline, CDR1 SQVTM and CDR2 ANQGSEA. The CDR3 DNA sequence: TGCAGCGTTTCCCGGAGCGGGAGGGCCCGGTCGGAGACCCAGTACTTC. Translated, it gives CSVSRSGRARSETQYF.

The table lists this clone with a few counts. Other DNA sequences of this sample code for an identical CDR3. V gene TRBV30 combines with J gene TRBJ1-1, with D possibly matching TRBD1 (5 bases). The V end lost 2 bases, the J end lost 2 bases, and 12 bases lay between the germline ends. Per germline, CDR1 GTSNPN and CDR2 SVGIG (reference sequence). This CDR3 is 14 amino acids long. This CDR3 reads CAWSRGRVNTEAFF. The CDR3 bases are TGTGCCTGGAGTCGGGGGAGGGTCAACACTGAAGCTTTCTTT.

V is TRBV6-6 and J is TRBJ2-1; a weak D match, TRBD2 (5 bases). CDR1 is MNHNY, CDR2 SVGAGI, per germline (reference sequence). V lost 6 bases to trimming and J lost 7 bases, with 10 bases between them. The CDR3 runs 12 residues. The CDR3 loop reads CASSRERNEQFF. In DNA, the CDR3 is TGTGCCAGCAGCCGAGAGCGGAATGAGCAGTTCTTC.